This TCR beta chain was sequenced in a study of blood T cell repertoires in COVID-19. Across the study: PBMCs, B-cell-depleted T cells, or T cells provided the cDNA or gDNA that made up the material.

Study processing details: Amplified reference gene primers provided the basis for estimating nucleated cell counts. Repertoires were generated with immunoSEQ multiplex PCR, while TCRdb's copy carries only in-frame clones and drops some. That table furnishes V, J and clone size, whereas the DNA furnished D and trimming. Among 120,000 to 150,000 clones, roughly 84% were seen once, and the ten largest hold 5.5%. V lost 0 bases, J lost 2 bases, and 7 bases lay in between. Germline V lookup: CDR1 LGHNA, CDR2 YNFKEQ. This CDR3 contains 14 residues. What was sequenced was PBMCs or T cells enriched from blood (not recorded which). The chain is built from TRBV4-2 and TRBJ2-5; D is uncertain. The sequence derives from a middle-aged man with acute COVID-19. The CDR3 region is CASSQDLEQETQYF. The CDR3 DNA is TGTGCCAGCAGCCAAGACCTAGAGCAAGAGACCCAGTACTTC.